These 14 T cell receptor beta chains came from one sample sequenced in a study of T cells in localized non-small cell lung cancer. Profiled with immunoSEQ multiplex PCR; TCRdb holds only in-frame clones, not every one. The sample consists of over 40,000 clones, roughly 84% of them appearing once. Sample: peripheral blood mononuclear cells, taken before any cancer treatment. These receptors were obtained from a man between 40 and 70 years old with stage III lung adenocarcinoma.

V usage is TRBV11-3 and J usage is TRBJ2-7; D unclear. The V gene's germline CDR1 is SGHNT and CDR2 YENEEA. Deletions cut 5 bases from V and 2 bases from J, with 16 bases between. This CDR3 has 15 residues. This CDR3 reads CASSTFTLGAYEQYF. CDR3 DNA: TGTGCCAGCAGCACTTTCACGCTAGGTGCCTACGAGCAGTACTTC.

Turning to this clone: The junction departs from germline at one end; a sequencing error may be responsible. The identical CDR3 is also encoded by other nucleotide sequences in the sample. The V and J genes are TRBV7-2 and TRBJ2-7; TRBD1 matches 7 bases. CDR1 is SGHTA, CDR2 FQGNSA, per germline. The CDR3 runs to 15 residues. The CDR3 spells CASSGPGQNSYEQYF. CDR3 bases: TGCGCCAGCAGCGGCCCGGGACAGAACTCCTACGAGCAGTACTTC. Looking up the rest from reference TRBV7-2 and TRBJ2-7 gives the full variable domain: GAGVSQSPSNKVTEKGKDVELRCDPISGHTALYWYRQSLGQGLEFLIYFQGNSAPDKSGLPSDRFSAERTGGSVSTLTIQRTQQEDSAVYLCASSGPGQNSYEQYFGPGTRLTVT.

V gene TRBV7-2 combines with J gene TRBJ2-3, with 10 bases aligning to TRBD1. The CDR3 consists of 16 residues. V trimming: 5 bases; J trimming: 2 bases; junction bases outside the gene matches: 7. Germline CDR1 SGHTA, CDR2 FQGNSA. The CDR3 coding sequence is TGTGCCAGCAGCCAACACGGGACAGGGGTCACAGATACGCAGTATTTT. Its translation: CASSQHGTGVTDTQYF.

The rearrangement joins TRBV11-3 to TRBJ1-5, with no clear D. Trimming shortened V by 2 bases and J by 4 bases, and 18 bases separated the two germline ends. The CDR3 has 17 amino acids. Germline CDR1 is SGHNT and CDR2 is YENEEA. In DNA, the CDR3 is TGTGCCAGCAGCTTAAAAGGAAATAAGGGATTAAATCAGCCCCAGCATTTT. The encoded protein is CASSLKGNKGLNQPQHF. Variable domain in full (rest from reference TRBV11-3 and TRBJ1-5): EAGVVQSPRYKIIEKKQPVAFWCNPISGHNTLYWYLQNLGQGPELLIRYENEEAVDDSQLPKDRFSAERLKGVDSTLKIQPAELGDSAVYLCASSLKGNKGLNQPQHFGDGTRLSIL.

The CDR3 DNA reads as TGTGCCAGTAGCCCGATCAGGGTGTCGGGTCAGCCCCAGCATTTT. Translated, it gives CASSPIRVSGQPQHF. V is TRBV19 and J is TRBJ1-5, with D perhaps TRBD1 (5 bases). Germline CDR1 LNHDA, CDR2 SQIVND (reference sequence). V was pared by 6 bases and J by 6 bases, with 18 bases between. The CDR3 runs to 15 residues. The whole variable domain, remainder taken from reference TRBV19 and TRBJ1-5, is DGGITQSPKYLFRKEGQNVTLSCEQNLNHDAMYWYRQDPGQGLRLIYYSQIVNDFQKGDIAEGYSVSREKKESFPLTVTSAQKNPTAFYLCASSPIRVSGQPQHFGDGTRLSIL.

This clone was counted between two and nine times. The rearrangement joins TRBV7-9 to TRBJ2-2; D not resolved. Germline V gene sequence: CDR1 SEHNR, CDR2 FQNEAQ (reference sequence). Trimming removed 5 bases from V and 2 bases from J, with 3 bases in between. The CDR3 spans 12 residues. CDR3 amino acids: CASSHNTGELFF. The CDR3 region has the DNA TGTGCCAGCAGCCATAACACCGGGGAGCTGTTTTTT.

The CDR3, as DNA: TGTGCCAGCAGCTTAACGGACACTGAAGCTTTCTTT. Amino acid sequence: CASSLTDTEAFF. The chain uses TRBV11-2 and TRBJ1-1, with D hard to call. CDR3 length: 12 amino acids. The germline CDR1 and CDR2 sequences are SGHAT and FQNNGV. Deletions cut 2 bases from V and 3 bases from J, with 4 bases between.

This chain connects TRBV5-4 to TRBJ2-5, with no clear D. CDR3 length: 14 amino acids. Germline V gene data show CDR1 as SGHNT and CDR2 as YYREEE (reference sequence). The V end was cut by 2 bases, the J end by 2 bases, with 10 bases between. CDR3 amino acids: CASSFPTKQETQYF. The CDR3 bases are TGTGCCAGCAGCTTTCCGACAAAACAAGAGACCCAGTACTTC. Using reference TRBV5-4 and TRBJ2-5 for the parts outside the CDR3, the full variable domain is ETGVTQSPTHLIKTRGQQVTLRCSSQSGHNTVSWYQQALGQGPQFIFQYYREEENGRGNFPPRFSGLQFPNYSSELNVNALELDDSALYLCASSFPTKQETQYFGPGTRLLVL.

The chain uses TRBV4-1 and TRBJ2-7; D could derive from TRBD1 or TRBD2 (11 bases each). Between the trimmed V and J ends, which lost 4 bases and 0 bases, there was a span of 34 bases. Germline CDR1 is MGHRA and CDR2 is YSYEKL. The CDR3 contains 22 residues. CDR3 in amino acids: CASSLPGQGALGTSGLSYEQYF. CDR3 nucleotides: TGCGCCAGCAGCCTTCCCGGACAGGGGGCCTTGGGGACTAGCGGACTCTCCTACGAGCAGTACTTC.

The genes are TRBV30 and TRBJ1-1; D is uncertain. V was pared by 0 bases and J by 5 bases, with 13 bases between. The CDR3 is 14 amino acids. CDR1 GTSNPN and CDR2 SVGIG come from the germline V gene (reference sequence). The CDR3 nucleotides are TGTGCCTGGAGTGTAGGGTTCTTGAGGACTGAAGCTTTCTTT. This sequence encodes CAWSVGFLRTEAFF.

The rearrangement uses TRBV7-9 and TRBJ2-7; D uncertain. The germline gives CDR1 SEHNR, CDR2 FQNEAQ (reference sequence). The CDR3 has 14 residues. Between the trimmed V and J ends, which lost 1 base and 0 bases, there was a span of 7 bases. This CDR3 is CASSLGGNSYEQYF. The CDR3 DNA sequence: TGTGCCAGCAGCTTAGGAGGTAACTCCTACGAGCAGTACTTC. Filled out from reference TRBV7-9 and TRBJ2-7, the complete variable domain reads DTGVSQNPRHKITKRGQNVTFRCDPISEHNRLYWYRQTLGQGPEFLTYFQNEAQLEKSRLLSDRFSAERPKGSFSTLEIQRTEQGDSAMYLCASSLGGNSYEQYFGPGTRLTVT.

V is TRBV7-7 and J is TRBJ2-5; D may be TRBD1 (7 bases). CDR1 SSHAT and CDR2 FNYEAQ come from the germline V gene (reference sequence). Deletions cut 3 bases from V and 11 bases from J, with 16 bases between. There are 13 residues in the CDR3. The CDR3 reads CASSFRTGEEQYF. CDR3 sequence (DNA): TGTGCCAGCAGCTTCAGAACAGGGGAGGAGCAGTACTTC.

This chain connects TRBV7-9 to TRBJ1-2, with TRBD1 identical over 7 bases. Per the germline V gene, CDR1 is SEHNR and CDR2 is FQNEAQ (reference sequence). CDR3 length: 16 amino acids. The V segment lost 1 base and the J segment 4 bases; nucleotides outside the gene matches: 9. The CDR3 spells CASSLGPDREFYGYTF. Written as DNA, the CDR3 is TGTGCCAGCAGCTTAGGGCCCGACAGGGAGTTCTATGGCTACACCTTC.

The rearrangement joins TRBV7-9 to TRBJ2-1; D possibly corresponds to TRBD1 (6 bases). CDR3 length: 13 residues. The germline V gene has CDR1 SEHNR and CDR2 FQNEAQ (reference sequence). Deletions cut 2 bases from V and 13 bases from J, with 15 bases between. CDR3 sequence (DNA): TGTGCCAGCAGCTTATGGCAGGGGAGCTTACAGTTCTTC. Amino acid sequence: CASSLWQGSLQFF.